Following are 23 T cell receptor beta chains from one sample sequenced in a study of identical twins. TCRdb ran MiXCR on the 5' RACE reads and lists one entry per CDR3 protein. The table includes 500,000 to 700,000 distinct CDR3 sequences, under 8.5% detected once. These data were also filed under a second study, of yellow fever vaccine responses in identical twins.

The sequenced sample was PBMCs. Source of these receptors: a woman aged 18-29 years in good health.

This clonotype was detected only a few times. V and J are TRBV20-1 and TRBJ2-3, with unresolved D. Germline V gene data show CDR1 as DFQATT and CDR2 as SNEGSKA (reference sequence). V lost 6 bases, J lost 6 bases, and 13 bases lay in between. This CDR3 contains 12 residues. CDR3 residues: CSAQRPWDTQYF. The CDR3 coding sequence is TGCAGTGCCCAAAGGCCTTGGGATACGCAGTATTTT.

This clonotype was seen a handful of times. The rearrangement links TRBV7-8 to TRBJ2-3; 9 bases fit TRBD2. The ends lost 11 bases at V and 0 bases at J; junction bases unmatched: 3. The germline V gene encodes CDR1 SGHVS and CDR2 FQNEAQ. This CDR3 region has 13 residues. CDR3 nucleotide sequence: TGTGCCGCGGGGGGGGTGAGCACAGATACGCAGTATTTT. Encoded protein: CAAGGVSTDTQYF.

This clonotype was recorded many times. J is TRBJ1-1 and V is TRBV28; a possible D gene is TRBD1 (6 bases). The V gene's germline CDR1 is MDHEN and CDR2 SYDVKM. The CDR3 loop spans 14 amino acids. Between the trimmed V and J ends, which lost 3 bases and 0 bases, there was a span of 8 bases. CDR3 sequence (DNA): TGTGCCAGCAGTTTTCCAGGGGTGAACACTGAAGCTTTCTTT. Its protein product is CASSFPGVNTEAFF.

This clonotype has at least ten counts. The chain is built from TRBV3-1 and TRBJ1-1; the match to TRBD1 covers 8 bases. The junction had 8 bases not matched to a gene; V was cut back by 4 bases and J by 7 bases. Germline-derived CDR1 and CDR2 are LGHDT and YNNKEL (reference sequence). CDR3 size: 14 residues. The CDR3 region is CASSLTRQGREAFF. The CDR3 DNA is TGTGCCAGCAGCCTAACCCGACAGGGGCGTGAAGCTTTCTTT.

The chain employs TRBV25-1 and TRBJ2-1; 14 nucleotides agree with TRBD2. Germline assignment: CDR1 MGHDK and CDR2 SYGVNS. This CDR3 region has 16 residues. V gave up 2 bases and J gave up 7 bases; unmatched junction bases: 4. The CDR3 loop is CASSEMGTSGSNEQFF. The CDR3 region has the DNA TGTGCCAGCAGTGAAATGGGGACTAGCGGGAGTAATGAGCAGTTCTTC.

This rearrangement joins TRBV9 to TRBJ2-3, with 7 bases aligning to TRBD2. V shed 3 bases and J 0 bases; nucleotides not matched to a gene: 7. CDR1 and CDR2 (germline): SGDLS, YYNGEE. This CDR3 is 16 amino acids long. The CDR3 protein is CASSARLAQSTDTQYF. The DNA for the CDR3 is TGTGCCAGCAGCGCTCGACTAGCCCAAAGCACAGATACGCAGTATTTT.

J is TRBJ1-2 and V is TRBV7-2; maybe TRBD1 (6 bases). Trimming removed 5 bases at V and 2 bases at J, with 15 bases between. CDR1 is SGHTA and CDR2 is FQGNSA in the germline V gene. The CDR3 runs to 15 residues. CDR3 nucleotides: TGTGCCAGCAGCCCCATCCACCAGGGGAACTATGGCTACACCTTC. Translating gives CASSPIHQGNYGYTF. Together with reference TRBV7-2 and TRBJ1-2, the CDR3 gives the full variable domain: GAGVSQSPSNKVTEKGKDVELRCDPISGHTALYWYRQSLGQGLEFLIYFQGNSAPDKSGLPSDRFSAERTGGSVSTLTIQRTQQEDSAVYLCASSPIHQGNYGYTFGSGTRLTVV.

This clonotype was observed many times. DNA of the CDR3: TGTGCCAGCAGTGGCAACAGGGGGCGAGGGTTTGGGAACACCGGGGAGCTGTTTTTT. Protein: CASSGNRGRGFGNTGELFF. V and J are TRBV12-3 or TRBV12-4 and TRBJ2-2; 9 nucleotides agree with TRBD1. This CDR3 has 19 residues. The V segment lost 5 bases and the J segment 1 base; nucleotides outside the gene matches: 14.

This clonotype has at least ten counts. CDR3 residues: CATSRKGEGTGELFF. CDR3 DNA: TGTGCCACCAGCAGAAAGGGGGAAGGCACCGGGGAGCTGTTTTTT. The chain links TRBV15 to TRBJ2-2; perhaps TRBD1 as D (6 bases). Germline V gives CDR1 LNHNV, CDR2 YYDKDF (reference sequence). Trimming took 2 bases from V and 4 from J, leaving 11 bases between them. This CDR3 region has 15 residues.

At least ten counts were recorded for this clonotype. V usage is TRBV3-1 and J usage is TRBJ2-2, with D uncertain. V shed 0 bases and J shed 9 bases, with 11 bases lying between them. This CDR3 spans 14 amino acids. CDR1 is LGHDT and CDR2 is YNNKEL in the germline V gene (reference sequence). The CDR3 DNA sequence: TGTGCCAGCAGCCAAGAATCTTTGGGCCGGGAGCTGTTTTTT. Its protein product is CASSQESLGRELFF.

J is TRBJ2-5 and V is TRBV7-9, with 7 bases lining up with TRBD2. The length of the CDR3 is 16 residues. J gave up 4 bases and V 5 bases, and 13 bases lay outside the gene matches. The germline CDR1 and CDR2 sequences are SEHNR and FQNEAQ (reference sequence). The DNA of the CDR3 is TGTGCCAGCAGCGCCCGGCCGGGACTACTGGGAGAGACCCAGTACTTC. It translates to CASSARPGLLGETQYF. The whole variable domain, remainder taken from reference TRBV7-9 and TRBJ2-5, is DTGVSQNPRHKITKRGQNVTFRCDPISEHNRLYWYRQTLGQGPEFLTYFQNEAQLEKSRLLSDRFSAERPKGSFSTLEIQRTEQGDSAMYLCASSARPGLLGETQYFGPGTRLLVL.

This clonotype occurred a few times. The chain uses TRBV10-3 and TRBJ2-1; maybe TRBD2 (6 bases). Germline CDR1 is ENHRY and CDR2 is SYGVKD. CDR3 size: 16 residues. Trimming shortened V by 3 bases and J by 6 bases, and 18 bases separated the two germline ends. Here the CDR3 reads CAISDPPGVEVNEQFF. CDR3 DNA: TGTGCCATCAGTGATCCACCGGGAGTAGAGGTCAATGAGCAGTTCTTC.

This clonotype has ten or more counts. The chain recombines TRBV29-1 with TRBJ2-5; 8 bases are shared with TRBD1. The CDR3 has 13 amino acids. Germline-derived CDR1 and CDR2 are SQVTM and ANQGSEA. V lost 4 bases and J lost 5; bases outside the gene matches: 6. CDR3 DNA sequence: TGCAGCGTTGGGACAGGGAGTCGGGAGACCCAGTACTTC. This sequence encodes CSVGTGSRETQYF.

This clonotype was detected only a few times. CDR3 loop: CSALSGVSYNEQFF. CDR3 coding DNA: TGCAGCGCCCTTAGCGGGGTCTCCTACAATGAGCAGTTCTTC. This chain uses TRBV29-1 with TRBJ2-1; TRBD2 matches 8 bases. V was clipped by 7 bases and J by 0 bases; unmatched bases: 5. The length of the CDR3 is 14 residues. In germline, CDR1 is SQVTM, CDR2 ANQGSEA.

The rearrangement joins TRBV7-9 to TRBJ1-1, with D unclear. The V end was cut by 5 bases, the J end by 11 bases, with 12 bases between. CDR1 and CDR2 (germline): SEHNR, FQNEAQ (reference sequence). The CDR3 loop spans 11 amino acids. CDR3 nucleotides: TGTGCCAGCAGCCTCGATCGAGGGGCTTTCTTT. This codes for CASSLDRGAFF.

The J gene is TRBJ2-1, the V gene TRBV24-1; 7 bases align to TRBD1. Germline assignment: CDR1 KGHDR and CDR2 SFDVKD. The CDR3 is 14 amino acids. The trim removed 5 bases at V and 7 bases at J, leaving 7 bases unmatched. CDR3 sequence reads: CATSGQGGLNEQFF. CDR3 nucleotide sequence: TGTGCCACCAGTGGACAGGGTGGGCTTAATGAGCAGTTCTTC.

The sample holds a few counts of this clonotype. The rearrangement uses TRBV6-5 and TRBJ2-3; D may be TRBD2 (6 bases). This CDR3 is 15 amino acids long. Trimming took 2 bases from V and 4 from J, leaving 13 bases between them. CDR1 is MNHEY, CDR2 SVGAGI, per germline. Written as DNA, the CDR3 is TGTGCCAGCAGTTACGCCCCTGGGACTTCAGATACGCAGTATTTT. Translating it yields CASSYAPGTSDTQYF.

This clonotype turned up a few times. The rearrangement links TRBV7-9 to TRBJ1-1, with a weak D call TRBD1 (6 bases). The germline gives CDR1 SEHNR, CDR2 FQNEAQ (reference sequence). This CDR3 has 15 residues. V was trimmed by 5 bases and J by 1 base, leaving 14 bases between them. The CDR3 nucleotides read TGTGCCAGCAGCCCAAGGGGAGGGGGGAACACTGAAGCTTTCTTT. Translating it yields CASSPRGGGNTEAFF.

In its sample, this clonotype was seen a few times. V and J are TRBV29-1 and TRBJ2-3; no clear D. V lost 5 bases and J 2 bases, leaving 11 bases between the germline ends. The CDR3 covers 13 residues. Germline CDR1 and CDR2: SQVTM and ANQGSEA. The CDR3 DNA follows: TGCAGCGTTTCGGAGCTGTCCACAGATACGCAGTATTTT. As protein: CSVSELSTDTQYF.

This clonotype was seen at least ten times. The rearrangement joins TRBV9 to TRBJ2-7; D remains unclear. This CDR3 contains 14 residues. V was trimmed by 0 bases and J by 6 bases, leaving 13 bases between them. CDR1 is SGDLS, CDR2 YYNGEE, per germline. The CDR3 sequence: CASSVGPESGEQYF. In nucleotides, the CDR3 is TGTGCCAGCAGCGTAGGTCCAGAATCCGGCGAGCAGTACTTC. Supplemented by reference TRBV9 and TRBJ2-7, the full variable domain reads DSGVTQTPKHLITATGQRVTLRCSPRSGDLSVYWYQQSLDQGLQFLIQYYNGEERAKGNILERFSAQQFPDLHSELNLSSLELGDSALYFCASSVGPESGEQYFGPGTRLTVT.

This clonotype has a handful of counts. The V call is TRBV28, the J call TRBJ2-1; 10 bases fit TRBD1. The CDR3 consists of 15 residues. The germline V gene has CDR1 MDHEN and CDR2 SYDVKM. The trim removed 8 bases at V and 6 bases at J, leaving 10 bases unmatched. The CDR3: CASPPRDRGFNEQFF. CDR3 coding DNA: TGTGCCAGCCCCCCAAGGGACAGGGGATTCAATGAGCAGTTCTTC.

This clonotype was counted ten times or more. The genes are TRBV12-3 or TRBV12-4 and TRBJ1-2, with 7 bases lining up with TRBD1. This CDR3 contains 14 residues. V was pared by 6 bases and J by 5 bases, with 9 bases of the junction left unmatched. CDR3 coding DNA: TGTGCCAGCAGAATCGGACAGGAAAAGTATGGCTACACCTTC. It encodes CASRIGQEKYGYTF.

This clonotype was recorded many times. J is TRBJ1-1 and V is TRBV10-3; perhaps TRBD1 as D (5 bases). V was trimmed by 0 bases and J by 1 base, leaving 6 bases between them. The V gene's germline CDR1 is ENHRY and CDR2 SYGVKD. This CDR3 region has 14 residues. CDR3 region: CAISESTANTEAFF. DNA of the CDR3: TGTGCCATCAGTGAGTCGACAGCGAACACTGAAGCTTTCTTT.